The rows below give T cell receptor beta chains drawn from one sample of a study of CD8 T cells in ankylosing spondylitis. Using its own MiXCR run on the 5' RACE reads, TCRdb lists one record per CDR3 protein. The repertoire holds 150,000 to 250,000 distinct CDR3 sequences, with around 13% as singletons. The sample comprised blood, either unsorted or a sorted T cell fraction (not recorded which). The source of these receptors is a male donor with ankylosing spondylitis or in good health (not recorded which). Both conserved end residues are part of each CDR3. Fields, in order: D gene, clone size, J gene, V gene, CDR3 protein. The D gene is left open where the match is weak. The size field is filled for only some rows; it gives once, few, many or a size class.

>-|-|TRBJ1-5|TRBV27
CASSLMSGDSNQPQHF
>-|-|TRBJ2-1|TRBV12-3/TRBV12-4
CPSSLQRYNEQFF
>-|many|TRBJ2-1|TRBV27
CASSFGTVYNEQFF
>-|many|TRBJ2-1|TRBV5-1
CASSLAGGEQFF
>-|-|TRBJ1-5|TRBV7-9
CASSLAGQGWNQPQHF
>-|few|TRBJ2-1|TRBV19
CASSLRWEWNNEQFF
>-|few|TRBJ2-2|TRBV7-2
CASSLSPGTNTGELFF
>TRBD1|-|TRBJ1-2|TRBV4-1
CASSQVANRGGRNYGYTF
>-|few|TRBJ2-7|TRBV29-1
CSGLLDEQYF
>TRBD2|few|TRBJ2-7|TRBV4-1
CASRRTSGGYEQYF
>-|many|TRBJ1-5|TRBV20-1
CSATGDEVFQPQHF
>-|-|TRBJ2-3|TRBV10-1
CASSEMDSTDTQYF
>TRBD1|many|TRBJ2-7|TRBV4-1
CASSSVSDRGHEQYF
>-|-|TRBJ2-7|TRBV29-1
CSVDGGYREQYF
>-|few|TRBJ1-4|TRBV21-1
CASSKVPEEKLFF
>-|-|TRBJ2-6|TRBV9
CASSEGSGANVLTF
>TRBD1|many|TRBJ2-1|TRBV29-1
CGLRRTGNNEQFF
>TRBD2|few|TRBJ2-7|TRBV5-8
CASSLGLAGGLSYEQYF
>TRBD1|-|TRBJ1-2|TRBV18
CASSDRDYGYTF
>TRBD1|few|TRBJ2-7|TRBV4-1
CASSQEVPGQGSWTYEQYF
>TRBD1|few|TRBJ2-1|TRBV11-2
CASSLGTVPPYNEQFF
>TRBD1|many|TRBJ2-7|TRBV29-1
CSVELAGGVYEQYF
>-|-|TRBJ2-3|TRBV11-2
CASSGPEGPPSGTDTQYF
>-|-|TRBJ2-2|TRBV27
CASTQHAIGGELFF
>-|many|TRBJ2-1|TRBV12-3/TRBV12-4
CASSVGRTANEQFF
>-|-|TRBJ1-5|TRBV6-1
CASSEATGAQPQHF
>TRBD2|few|TRBJ2-1|TRBV3-1
CAGGTSGSTEQFF
>-|few|TRBJ1-5|TRBV4-1
CASSPTYSNQPQHF
>TRBD1|few|TRBJ1-1|TRBV20-1
CSARDGDSMNTEAFF
>-|many|TRBJ2-1|TRBV20-1
CSARDTGSSYNEQFF
>-|-|TRBJ1-1|TRBV5-5
CASRKGANTEAFF